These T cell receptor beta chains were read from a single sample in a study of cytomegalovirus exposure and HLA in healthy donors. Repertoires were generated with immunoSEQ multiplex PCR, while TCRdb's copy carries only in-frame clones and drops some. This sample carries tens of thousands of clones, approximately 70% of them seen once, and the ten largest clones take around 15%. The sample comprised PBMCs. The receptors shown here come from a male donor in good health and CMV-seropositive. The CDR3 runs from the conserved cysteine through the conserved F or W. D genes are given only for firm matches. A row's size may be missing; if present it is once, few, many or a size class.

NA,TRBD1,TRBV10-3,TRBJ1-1,TGTGCCATCATGAAACAGGGGGCTACTGAAGCTTTCTTT,CAIMKQGATEAFF
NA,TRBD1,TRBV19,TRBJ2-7,TGTGCCAGTAGTAGAGGACAGGGGGCATACGAGCAGTACTTC,CASSRGQGAYEQYF
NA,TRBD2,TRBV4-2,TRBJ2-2,TGTGCCAGCAGCCAAGATGGGATAGCGGGGGCCGGGGAGCTGTTTTTT,CASSQDGIAGAGELFF
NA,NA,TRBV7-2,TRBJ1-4,TGTGCCAGCAGCTTCCGACAGTCAACTAATGAAAAACTGTTTTTT,CASSFRQSTNEKLFF
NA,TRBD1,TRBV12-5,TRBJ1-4,TGTGCTAGTGGTTTGCCCATACCCGGGACAGGGGGAGAAAAACTGTTTTTT,CASGLPIPGTGGEKLFF
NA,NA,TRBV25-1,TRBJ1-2,TGTGCCAGCAGTGAATATTTCGAGGACTATGGCTACACCTTC,CASSEYFEDYGYTF
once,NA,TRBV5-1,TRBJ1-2,TGCGCCAGCAGCTGGAGGGACGGCCCCGGCTACACCTTC,CASSWRDGPGYTF
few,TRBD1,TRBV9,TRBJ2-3,TGTGCCAGCAGCTCGAGAGATGGGGGACAGGGAGATACGCAGTATTTT,CASSSRDGGQGDTQYF
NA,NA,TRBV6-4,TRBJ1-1,TGTGCCAGCAGTGAGGACGGTTTCGGGGGAGCTTTCTTT,CASSEDGFGGAFF
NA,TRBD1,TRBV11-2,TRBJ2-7,TGTGCCAGCAGCTTAGGCCAGGGGGCTTACGAGCAGTACTTC,CASSLGQGAYEQYF
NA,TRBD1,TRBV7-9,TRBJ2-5,TGTGCCAGCAGCCCCACCCGGGACAGGGAACAAGAGACCCAGTACTTC,CASSPTRDREQETQYF
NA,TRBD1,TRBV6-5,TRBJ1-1,TGTGCCAGCACTCGGACAGGGCCGAACACTGAAGCTTTCTTT,CASTRTGPNTEAFF
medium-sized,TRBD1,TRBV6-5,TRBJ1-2,TGTGCCAGCAGTGTACCCGGGACAGAAGGCTACACCTTC,CASSVPGTEGYTF
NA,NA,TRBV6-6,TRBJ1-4,TGTGCCAGCAGGGGGCTAGGTAATGAAAAACTGTTTTTT,CASRGLGNEKLFF
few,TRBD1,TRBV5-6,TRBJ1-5,TGTGCCAGCAGCTCAGCCGGACAGGGGGTGCTCAATCAGCCCCAGCATTTT,CASSSAGQGVLNQPQHF
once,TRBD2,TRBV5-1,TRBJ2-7,TGCGCCAGCAGCTTGGGGACTAGCGGTGCCTACGAGCAGTACTTC,CASSLGTSGAYEQYF
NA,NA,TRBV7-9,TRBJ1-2,TGTGCCAGCAGCTCCCTACCACGGAGGGGCTATGGCTACACCTTC,CASSSLPRRGYGYTF
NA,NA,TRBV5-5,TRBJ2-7,TGTGCCAGCAGCAGCTTGGTGGTACACTCTCAAGGCGGGGAGCAGTACTTC,CASSSLVVHSQGGEQYF
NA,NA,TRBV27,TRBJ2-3,TGTGCCAGCAGTTTATCAGGGGGGGCTGGCACAGATACGCAGTATTTT,CASSLSGGAGTDTQYF
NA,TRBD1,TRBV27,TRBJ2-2,TGTGCCAGCAGTCCCCTCGACAGGGGAGACACCGGGGAGCTGTTTTTT,CASSPLDRGDTGELFF
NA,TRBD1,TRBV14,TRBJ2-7,TGTGCCAGCAGCCCCCTGACAGGGAGCTCCTACGAGCAGTACTTC,CASSPLTGSSYEQYF
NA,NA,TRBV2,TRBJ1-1,TGTGCCAGCAGTGAAGTAACCAGCGGAGGAGCTTTCTTT,CASSEVTSGGAFF
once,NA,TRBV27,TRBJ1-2,TGTGCCAGCAGTTTAATCCCCCCTTCACAGGGTAGCTATGGCTACACCTTC,CASSLIPPSQGSYGYTF
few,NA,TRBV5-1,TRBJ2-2,TGCGCCAGCAGCCTTACCGGGACTTTCAACACCGGGGAGCTGTTTTTT,CASSLTGTFNTGELFF
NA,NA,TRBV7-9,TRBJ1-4,TGTTCCAGCAGCGCCAGTCCAGGGGTAGGGGAAAAACTGTTTTTT,CSSSASPGVGEKLFF
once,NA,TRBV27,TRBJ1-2,TGTGCCAGCAGTTTTGGGCGGGAGGGTTATGGCTACACCTTC,CASSFGREGYGYTF
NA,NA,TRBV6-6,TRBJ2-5,TGTGCCAGCAGTTACTCGGGGGGGCGGCAAGAGACCCAGTACTTC,CASSYSGGRQETQYF
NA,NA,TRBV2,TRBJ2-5,TGTGCCAGCAGGGAGAAAGAGACCCAGTACTTC,CASREKETQYF
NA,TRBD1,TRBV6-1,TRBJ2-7,TGTGCCAGCAGTGAATGGGGGACAGGTTCTTGGAAAGGGAACTACGAGCAGTACTTC,CASSEWGTGSWKGNYEQYF
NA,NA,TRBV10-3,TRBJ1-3,TGTGCCATCAAGGAGACGCTCTCTGGAAACACCATATATTTT,CAIKETLSGNTIYF